This T cell receptor beta chain originates from a study of blood T cell repertoires in COVID-19. Study information: Samples of COVID-19 (acute and convalescent) were obtained from the United States, Italy and Spain. Sources were T cells, B-cell-depleted T cells, or PBMCs; the material itself was cDNA or gDNA.

Germline V CDR1 and CDR2: LNHNV, YYDKDF (reference sequence). Unmatched junction bases numbered 7, after V lost 0 bases and J lost 5 bases. The CDR3 covers 17 residues. In the original analysis: The authors estimated nucleated cell counts from reference gene primer amplification. Here immunoSEQ multiplex PCR was the method, and the copy in TCRdb shows in-frame clones only, minus some. V and J calls plus clone size are reproduced from that table; the DNA served to infer D and trimming. The profile shows about 120,000 clones, approximately 83% of them singletons. V and J are TRBV15 and TRBJ2-7, with 13 bases that match TRBD2. The sequencing sample was made of peripheral blood. This clonotype originated in an elderly man with acute or convalescent COVID-19. DNA for the CDR3: TGTGCCACCAGCAGAGATGGGACTAGCGGGATTTCGGACGAGCAGTACTTC. Its protein product is CATSRDGTSGISDEQYF.